The 27 T cell receptor beta chains below were found in one sample sequenced in a study of control samples from healthy donors and cancer patients. Clones were read by immunoSEQ multiplex PCR, and TCRdb kept only the in-frame ones, dropping some. The sample holds 120,000 or so clones, roughly 90% seen once. The sequenced sample was blood. These receptor sequences come from a woman aged 18-35 years in good health.

V and J are TRBV7-9 and TRBJ2-7; D perhaps matches TRBD1 (5 bases). The V gene's germline CDR1 is SEHNR and CDR2 FQNEAQ (reference sequence). V lost 0 bases and J 2 bases, leaving 14 bases between the germline ends. The CDR3 has 16 amino acids. Written as DNA, the CDR3 is TGTGCCAGCAGCTTAGCGCTCCAAGACAGCCCCTACGAGCAGTACTTC. The encoded protein is CASSLALQDSPYEQYF.

This clone has just one count. The V call is TRBV11-3, the J call TRBJ2-1, with 12 bases identical to TRBD1. The germline gives CDR1 SGHNT, CDR2 YENEEA. The CDR3 extends over 19 amino acids. Trimming at V came to 7 bases and at J to 2 bases, leaving 15 bases not matched to a gene. CDR3 nucleotide sequence: TGTGCCAGCACATGCCCCGCCGGGACAGGGGGCGAAACCTACAATGAGCAGTTCTTC. It translates to CASTCPAGTGGETYNEQFF.

This chain uses TRBV9 with TRBJ2-1, with D tentatively TRBD2 (6 bases). V lost 4 bases, J lost 0 bases, and 17 bases lay in between. There are 17 residues in the CDR3. Germline lookup yields CDR1 SGDLS and CDR2 YYNGEE. CDR3 DNA: TGTGCCAGCAGCAAGAGAGCGGGTCGGAGCTCCTACAATGAGCAGTTCTTC. Its translation is CASSKRAGRSSYNEQFF.

The V and J genes are TRBV5-8 and TRBJ1-1; no firm D call. The CDR3 runs to 15 residues. Trimming took 4 bases from V and 1 from J, leaving 14 bases between them. Germline CDR1 is SGHTS and CDR2 is YDEGEE. CDR3 residues: CASSPEIHKNTEAFF. The CDR3 nucleotides read TGTGCCAGCAGCCCGGAGATTCACAAGAACACTGAAGCTTTCTTT.

The chain carries TRBV28 and TRBJ2-7; D remains ambiguous. This CDR3 has 12 amino acids. Germline values: CDR1 MDHEN, CDR2 SYDVKM. With 1 base removed from V and 4 bases from J, the gap between germline ends came to 5 bases. CDR3 DNA: TGTGCCAGCAGTTTATTGGCTTACGAGCAGTACTTC. It yields the protein CASSLLAYEQYF.

The chain links TRBV7-9 to TRBJ2-7, with 8 bases fitting TRBD2. This CDR3 is 15 amino acids long. V gave up 5 bases and J gave up 7 bases; unmatched junction bases: 13. Germline V gives CDR1 SEHNR, CDR2 FQNEAQ (reference sequence). DNA of the CDR3: TGTGCCAGCAGCCCGAGCGGGAGAGGGGGTCTGGAGCAGTACTTC. It yields the protein CASSPSGRGGLEQYF.

The chain joins TRBV15 to TRBJ1-1; D is ambiguous. V was clipped by 1 base and J by 1 base, with 10 bases between them. Germline V gene lookup returns CDR1 LNHNV and CDR2 YYDKDF (reference sequence). The CDR3 sequence is 15 residues long. The CDR3 DNA reads as TGTGCCACCAGCAGAGGATACAACCCGAACACTGAAGCTTTCTTT. Its protein product is CATSRGYNPNTEAFF.

About this clone: Different DNA sequences within this sample yield the same CDR3. The chain couples TRBV11-3 to TRBJ2-3; D perhaps matches TRBD2 (5 bases). The CDR3 is made up of 14 amino acids. The germline CDR1 and CDR2 sequences are SGHNT and YENEEA. Trimming removed 1 base at V and 3 bases at J, with 8 bases between. CDR3 amino acids: CASSLGGSTDTQYF. CDR3 in DNA: TGTGCCAGCAGCTTAGGTGGGAGTACAGATACGCAGTATTTT. Full variable domain (missing parts from reference TRBV11-3 and TRBJ2-3): EAGVVQSPRYKIIEKKQPVAFWCNPISGHNTLYWYLQNLGQGPELLIRYENEEAVDDSQLPKDRFSAERLKGVDSTLKIQPAELGDSAVYLCASSLGGSTDTQYFGPGTRLTVL.

The chain links TRBV15 to TRBJ2-2; 14 nucleotides align to TRBD2. With V trimmed by 4 bases and J by 4 bases, 14 bases remained unmatched. Germline V lookup: CDR1 LNHNV, CDR2 YYDKDF (reference sequence). This CDR3 contains 20 residues. The CDR3 sequence: CATSKGRGGLAGERTGELFF. The CDR3 DNA reads as TGTGCCACCAGCAAGGGGCGGGGGGGACTAGCGGGGGAGCGCACCGGGGAGCTGTTTTTT. The full variable domain, its missing parts supplied by reference TRBV15 and TRBJ2-2, is DAMVIQNPRYQVTQFGKPVTLSCSQTLNHNVMYWYQQKSSQAPKLLFHYYDKDFNNEADTPDNFQSRRPNTSFCFLDIRSPGLGDTAMYLCATSKGRGGLAGERTGELFFGEGSRLTVL.

V gene TRBV7-6 combines with J gene TRBJ2-1, with 7 nucleotides matching TRBD2. This CDR3 is 17 amino acids long. The germline gives CDR1 SGHVS, CDR2 FNYEAQ. J lost 4 bases, V lost 0 bases, and 9 bases had no gene match. CDR3 DNA: TGTGCCAGCAGCTTAGCACCGACTAGCACCCCATACAATGAGCAGTTCTTC. It encodes CASSLAPTSTPYNEQFF.

The rearrangement links TRBV19 to TRBJ2-3; TRBD2 might be the D (6 bases). V dropped 4 bases and J dropped 4 bases, with 9 bases sitting between them. The CDR3 length is 13 residues. Germline V gene sequence: CDR1 LNHDA, CDR2 SQIVND (reference sequence). The CDR3 bases are TGTGCCAGTAGTAGGGGGGAGGCAGATACGCAGTATTTT. Residues: CASSRGEADTQYF.

This rearrangement joins TRBV27 to TRBJ1-2; the D gene is possibly TRBD1 (5 bases). V lost 2 bases and J 3 bases, leaving 13 bases between the germline ends. Germline V gene sequence: CDR1 MNHEY, CDR2 SMNVEV (reference sequence). There are 15 residues in the CDR3. The CDR3 region has the DNA TGTGCCAGCAGTTTAGACCCAGGAGGGGACTATGGCTACACCTTC. Amino acids: CASSLDPGGDYGYTF.

This clone occurred once. The chain employs TRBV18 and TRBJ1-1; D perhaps matches TRBD1 (5 bases). CDR1 is KGHSH, CDR2 LQKENI, per germline. The CDR3 runs 13 residues. V was cut by 4 bases and J by 1 base, with 7 bases left in between. The CDR3 nucleotides are TGTGCCAGCTCACTGGGACGGAACACTGAAGCTTTCTTT. Translating gives CASSLGRNTEAFF.

The rearrangement uses TRBV30 and TRBJ1-6, with a tentative D call TRBD1 (5 bases). Trimming took 0 bases from V and 4 from J, leaving 19 bases between them. The CDR3 is 18 residues long. Germline CDR1 reads GTSNPN; CDR2 reads SVGIG (reference sequence). The CDR3 region is CAWSVVRTLTVYNSPLHF. The CDR3 DNA reads as TGTGCCTGGAGTGTTGTCCGGACACTTACCGTTTATAATTCACCCCTCCACTTT.

The chain is built from TRBV7-2 and TRBJ1-5, with a weak D call TRBD1 (6 bases). Trimming pared 2 bases from V and 2 bases from J, leaving 13 bases between. The CDR3 length is 16 residues. In germline, CDR1 is SGHTA, CDR2 FQGNSA. In DNA, the CDR3 is TGTGCCAGCAGCTTAAGCCCGTCAGGGGGCAATCAGCCCCAGCATTTT. It translates to CASSLSPSGGNQPQHF.

V usage is TRBV10-1 and J usage is TRBJ1-5, with D uncertain. The CDR3 has 14 amino acids. Germline CDR1 reads WNHNN; CDR2 reads SYGVQD (reference sequence). Trimming took 5 bases from V and 3 from J, leaving 11 bases between them. The CDR3 reads CASSTGSVNQPQHF. The CDR3 coding sequence is TGCGCCAGCAGTACCGGCAGTGTCAATCAGCCCCAGCATTTT.

This rearrangement joins TRBV19 to TRBJ1-1; the D gene is possibly TRBD1 (5 bases). The CDR3 has 13 residues. Germline values: CDR1 LNHDA, CDR2 SQIVND (reference sequence). Trimming removed 2 bases from V and 5 bases from J, with 9 bases in between. CDR3 sequence reads: CASSIMGGTEAFF. Written as DNA, the CDR3 is TGTGCCAGTAGTATAATGGGGGGTACTGAAGCTTTCTTT.

The chain uses TRBV7-2 and TRBJ2-5; either TRBD1 or TRBD2 may fit D (6 bases each). Per germline, CDR1 SGHTA and CDR2 FQGNSA. This CDR3 comprises 16 residues. V lost 5 bases to trimming and J lost 2 bases, with 18 bases between them. This CDR3 is CASSRMGRGAQETQYF. The CDR3 bases are TGTGCCAGCAGCCGCATGGGTAGGGGGGCTCAAGAGACCCAGTACTTC.

V gene TRBV7-3 combines with J gene TRBJ2-2, with 11 bases identical to TRBD2. The germline CDR1 and CDR2 sequences are SGHTA and FQGTGA. J was trimmed by 2 bases and V by 4 bases; bases with no gene match: 3. The CDR3 runs 16 residues. The chain's CDR3 is CASSSGLAGNTGELFF. The CDR3 nucleotides read TGTGCCAGCAGCTCAGGACTAGCGGGCAACACCGGGGAGCTGTTTTTT. Variable domain in full (rest from reference TRBV7-3 and TRBJ2-2): GAGVSQTPSNKVTEKGKYVELRCDPISGHTALYWYRQSLGQGPEFLIYFQGTGAADDSGLPNDRFFAVRPEGSVSTLKIQRTERGDSAVYLCASSSGLAGNTGELFFGEGSRLTVL.

The chain has TRBV5-1 and TRBJ1-2, with D perhaps TRBD1 (6 bases). This CDR3 is 13 amino acids long. The V gene lost 0 bases and the J gene lost 8 bases, with 11 bases spanning the gap. Germline loops: CDR1 SGHRS, CDR2 YFSETQ. CDR3 in amino acids: CASSLAEQGGYTF. The CDR3 region has the DNA TGCGCCAGCAGCTTGGCCGAACAGGGAGGCTACACCTTC.

The genes are TRBV4-3 and TRBJ1-5; no clear D gene. From germline, CDR1 is LGHNA and CDR2 YSLEER. This CDR3 has 14 amino acids. V lost 1 base to trimming and J lost 5 bases, with 9 bases between them. Written as DNA, the CDR3 is TGCGCCAGCAGCCAAGTCCTTGGGGATCAGCCCCAGCATTTT. This sequence encodes CASSQVLGDQPQHF.

This chain connects TRBV9 to TRBJ2-6; possible D gene TRBD1, 6 bases. The CDR3 sequence is 18 residues long. V was pared by 0 bases and J by 2 bases, with 15 bases between. Germline CDR1 reads SGDLS; CDR2 reads YYNGEE. CDR3 nucleotides: TGTGCCAGCAGCGTAGGGGACATAAGGACGGCTGGGGCCAACGTCCTGACTTTC. Its protein product is CASSVGDIRTAGANVLTF. Full variable domain (remainder filled in from reference TRBV9 and TRBJ2-6): DSGVTQTPKHLITATGQRVTLRCSPRSGDLSVYWYQQSLDQGLQFLIQYYNGEERAKGNILERFSAQQFPDLHSELNLSSLELGDSALYFCASSVGDIRTAGANVLTFGAGSRLTVL.

The chain has TRBV6-5 and TRBJ2-7; 14 bases are a match to TRBD2. V lost 5 bases and J lost 7; bases outside the gene matches: 7. This CDR3 region has 15 residues. Germline values: CDR1 MNHEY, CDR2 SVGAGI. Written as DNA, the CDR3 is TGTGCCAGCAGTCGCGGGACTAGCGGGAGAGGGGAGCAGTACTTC. This gives the protein CASSRGTSGRGEQYF.

This clone has a handful of counts. The chain couples TRBV29-1 to TRBJ2-5, with 8 positions matching TRBD1. V lost 6 bases to trimming and J lost 4 bases; unmatched junction nucleotides: 4. Germline CDR1 SQVTM, CDR2 ANQGSEA. There are 12 residues in the CDR3. This chain's CDR3 is CSVDDRGETQYF. CDR3 bases: TGCAGCGTAGACGACAGGGGAGAGACCCAGTACTTC.

This chain connects TRBV21-1 to TRBJ2-7; the table's TRBD2 call for D was not verified on the DNA. TRBV21-1 is deemed a pseudogene. The CDR3 has 16 amino acids. The CDR3 here is CASSKSPSERAYEQYF. CDR3 sequence (DNA): TGTGCCAGCAGCAAAAGCCCCAGTGAGAGGGCTTACGAGCAGTACTTC.

This chain uses TRBV30 with TRBJ1-2; perhaps TRBD1 as D (5 bases). The CDR3 contains 12 residues. Germline assignment: CDR1 GTSNPN and CDR2 SVGIG (reference sequence). Trimming cost V 2 bases and J 2 bases, with 6 bases left between them. The CDR3 is CAWSPGNYGYTF. The CDR3 DNA is TGTGCCTGGAGTCCAGGGAACTATGGCTACACCTTC.

The chain joins TRBV4-2 to TRBJ2-3; D not resolved. This CDR3 has 14 residues. Looked up from germline, CDR1 is LGHNA and CDR2 is YNFKEQ. V was pared by 2 bases and J by 6 bases, with 12 bases between. CDR3 DNA: TGTGCCAGCAGCCAAAAATCCCTAGTGGATACGCAGTATTTT. This gives the protein CASSQKSLVDTQYF.